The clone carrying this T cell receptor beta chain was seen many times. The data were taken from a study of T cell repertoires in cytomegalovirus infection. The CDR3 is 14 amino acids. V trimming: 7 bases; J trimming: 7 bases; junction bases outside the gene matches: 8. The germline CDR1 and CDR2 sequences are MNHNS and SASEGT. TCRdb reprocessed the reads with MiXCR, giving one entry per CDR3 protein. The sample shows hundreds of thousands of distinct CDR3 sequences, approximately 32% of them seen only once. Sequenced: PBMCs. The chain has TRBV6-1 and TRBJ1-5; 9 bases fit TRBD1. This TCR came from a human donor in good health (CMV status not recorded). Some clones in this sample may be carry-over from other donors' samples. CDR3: CASTSGQGGQPQHF. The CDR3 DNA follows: TGTGCCAGCACCTCGGGACAGGGAGGCCAGCCCCAGCATTTT.